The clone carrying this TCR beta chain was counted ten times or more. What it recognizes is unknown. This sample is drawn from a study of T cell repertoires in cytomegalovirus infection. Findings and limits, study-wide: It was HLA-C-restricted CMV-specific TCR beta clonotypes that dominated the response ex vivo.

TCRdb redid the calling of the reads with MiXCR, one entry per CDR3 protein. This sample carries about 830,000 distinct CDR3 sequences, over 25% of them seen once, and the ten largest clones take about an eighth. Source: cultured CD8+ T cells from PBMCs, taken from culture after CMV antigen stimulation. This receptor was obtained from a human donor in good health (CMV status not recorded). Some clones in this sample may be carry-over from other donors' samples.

The CDR3 sequence is CASSFDSDSNQPQHF. For the CDR3, the DNA is TGTGCCAGCAGCTTCGACAGCGATAGCAATCAGCCCCAGCATTTT. V usage is TRBV7-2 and J usage is TRBJ1-5; perhaps TRBD1 as D (5 bases). The CDR3 is made up of 15 amino acids. CDR1 and CDR2 from the germline V gene are SGHTA and FQGNSA. The ends were cut back, 3 bases at V and 0 bases at J, with 9 bases in the middle.